The 5 T cell receptor beta chains reported below all come from one sample, sequenced in a study of T cell responses to AZD1222 COVID-19 vaccine. Libraries were prepared by immunoSEQ multiplex PCR; TCRdb keeps only in-frame clonotypes and omits some of them. Of tens of thousands of clones detected, approximately 85% appear once; the ten largest clones hold less than 6.5%. Sequencing was performed on peripheral blood, taken on day 0 of AZD1222 vaccination. These TCRs come from an adult in good health.

The V and J genes are TRBV2 and TRBJ2-2; maybe TRBD2 (5 bases). CDR3 length: 15 amino acids. Germline values: CDR1 SNHLY, CDR2 FYNNEI. V dropped 5 bases and J dropped 3 bases, with 13 bases sitting between them. CDR3 nucleotide sequence: TGTGCCAGCAGTAGGTCTAGCTCAGACACCGGGGAGCTGTTTTTT. It yields the protein CASSRSSSDTGELFF.

V is TRBV6-2 or TRBV6-3 and J is TRBJ2-3, with 11 bases lining up with TRBD2. The CDR3 totals 15 residues. Germline V lookup: CDR1 MNHEY, CDR2 SVGEGT. V dropped 4 bases and J dropped 6; count of bases not matched to a gene: 6. CDR3 in DNA: TGTGCCAGCAGTTGGTCAGGGACTAGCGGCGATACGCAGTATTTT. This gives the protein CASSWSGTSGDTQYF.

The chain joins TRBV2 to TRBJ1-5; D may be TRBD1 (6 bases). This CDR3 is built from 15 residues. The germline gives CDR1 SNHLY, CDR2 FYNNEI. The germline V and J ends were trimmed by 1 base and 5 bases, with 12 bases remaining between them. The CDR3 reads CASSEVGGGYQPQHF. CDR3 nucleotide sequence: TGTGCCAGCAGTGAAGTGGGGGGCGGATATCAGCCCCAGCATTTT.

The chain is built from TRBV5-4 and TRBJ1-6; 7 bases are shared with TRBD1. The length of the CDR3 is 15 residues. With V trimmed by 2 bases and J by 8 bases, 7 bases remained unmatched. The germline CDR1 and CDR2 sequences are SGHNT and YYREEE (reference sequence). CDR3 region: CASSFGDREHSPLHF. The CDR3 region has the DNA TGTGCCAGCAGCTTCGGAGACAGGGAACATTCACCCCTCCACTTT.

This chain uses TRBV18 with TRBJ1-2; 10 positions agree with TRBD1. The CDR3 spans 16 residues. Germline V gene data show CDR1 as KGHSH and CDR2 as LQKENI. The junction had 8 bases not matched to a gene; V was cut back by 1 base and J by 6 bases. For the CDR3, the DNA is TGTGCCAGCTCACCACGACAGGGGGCAGGAATGGATGGCTACACCTTC. Amino acid sequence: CASSPRQGAGMDGYTF.